These T cell receptor beta chains were read from a single sample in a study of CD8+CD57+ T cells in acquired aplastic anemia. Via MiXCR, TCRdb re-called the reads, giving one row per CDR3 protein. Here the sample spans 150,000 to 200,000 distinct CDR3 sequences, 35% to 55% being singletons. The sample was sorted CD4+, CD8+, or CD8+CD57+ T cells (not recorded which) from PBMCs. The receptors come from a human donor in good health. Both conserved end residues are part of each CDR3. Fields, in order: V gene, clone size, D gene, J gene, CDR3 protein, CDR3 DNA. D genes are given only for firm matches. Rows give clone size only sometimes, using once, few, many, or a class for an expanded clone.

V: TRBV30
size: few
D: -
J: TRBJ1-2
CDR3: CAGRASGGYTF
DNA: TGTGCCGGCAGGGCATCCGGCGGCTACACCTTC

V: TRBV11-2
size: -
D: TRBD1
J: TRBJ1-2
CDR3: CASSPGQGNYGYTF
DNA: TGTGCCAGCAGCCCAGGACAGGGGAACTATGGCTACACCTTC

V: TRBV19
size: once
D: TRBD1
J: TRBJ1-3
CDR3: CASSGTVSGNTIYF
DNA: TGTGCCAGTAGTGGGACAGTCTCTGGAAACACCATATATTTT

V: TRBV19
size: many
D: -
J: TRBJ2-5
CDR3: CASSILQQETQYF
DNA: TGTGCCAGTAGTATTTTACAGCAAGAGACCCAGTACTTC

V: TRBV9
size: -
D: TRBD1
J: TRBJ1-1
CDR3: CASSSPGQGLRNTEAFF
DNA: TGTGCCAGCAGCTCGCCGGGACAGGGACTTCGGAACACTGAAGCTTTCTTT

V: TRBV7-7
size: many
D: TRBD1
J: TRBJ2-6
CDR3: CASSLGQGSSGANVLTF
DNA: TGTGCCAGCAGCTTAGGACAGGGCAGCTCTGGGGCCAACGTCCTGACTTTC

V: TRBV15
size: -
D: -
J: TRBJ1-2
CDR3: CATSRGGRGLGGYTF
DNA: TGTGCCACCAGCAGGGGAGGGAGGGGACTAGGAGGCTACACCTTC

V: TRBV6-6
size: many
D: TRBD1
J: TRBJ1-4
CDR3: CASSSGQHNEKLFF
DNA: TGTGCCAGCAGTTCGGGACAGCACAATGAAAAACTGTTTTTT

V: TRBV10-3
size: few
D: -
J: TRBJ2-1
CDR3: CAISESIVSPGNEQFF
DNA: TGTGCCATCAGTGAGTCTATAGTCTCTCCCGGCAATGAGCAGTTCTTC

V: TRBV7-2
size: many
D: TRBD1
J: TRBJ1-1
CDR3: CASSRRGQGMNTEAFF
DNA: TGTGCCAGCAGCCGGCGGGGACAGGGGATGAACACTGAAGCTTTCTTT

V: TRBV19
size: -
D: -
J: TRBJ2-7
CDR3: CASSIGSTYEQYF
DNA: TGTGCCAGTAGTATTGGGAGTACCTACGAGCAGTACTTC

V: TRBV15
size: -
D: TRBD1
J: TRBJ1-6
CDR3: CATSRGQGGNSPLHF
DNA: TGTGCCACCAGCAGAGGACAGGGCGGTAATTCACCCCTCCACTTT

V: TRBV20-1
size: -
D: TRBD1
J: TRBJ1-1
CDR3: CSARGGHTEAFF
DNA: TGCAGTGCCAGGGGGGGCCACACTGAAGCTTTCTTT

V: TRBV20-1
size: -
D: -
J: TRBJ2-7
CDR3: CSARRGLPSYEQYF
DNA: TGCAGTGCTAGACGGGGACTGCCATCCTACGAGCAGTACTTC

V: TRBV5-6
size: many
D: -
J: TRBJ2-7
CDR3: CASSLAQSYEQYF
DNA: TGTGCCAGCAGCTTGGCGCAATCCTACGAGCAGTACTTC

V: TRBV6-1
size: -
D: TRBD1
J: TRBJ1-5
CDR3: CASSGTGTGEVGNQPQHF
DNA: TGTGCCAGCAGTGGAACCGGGACAGGGGAAGTAGGCAATCAGCCCCAGCATTTT

V: TRBV4-3
size: -
D: -
J: TRBJ2-7
CDR3: CASSQEQGLYEQYF
DNA: TGCGCCAGCAGCCAAGAACAGGGCCTGTACGAGCAGTACTTC

V: TRBV29-1
size: -
D: TRBD1
J: TRBJ2-7
CDR3: CSVIGQGADEQYF
DNA: TGCAGCGTGATCGGACAGGGGGCGGACGAGCAGTACTTC

V: TRBV19
size: many
D: -
J: TRBJ1-6
CDR3: CASSIVSSGSPLHF
DNA: TGTGCCAGTAGTATCGTATCTTCGGGATCACCCCTCCACTTT

V: TRBV19
size: -
D: TRBD2
J: TRBJ2-7
CDR3: CASSGSGSSTYEQYF
DNA: TGTGCCAGTAGTGGAAGCGGGAGTTCCACCTACGAGCAGTACTTC

V: TRBV7-9
size: many
D: -
J: TRBJ2-1
CDR3: CASSALLGEQFF
DNA: TGTGCCAGCAGCGCCCTCTTGGGCGAGCAGTTCTTC

V: TRBV19
size: -
D: TRBD2
J: TRBJ2-1
CDR3: CASSRGGDNNEQFF
DNA: TGTGCCAGTAGTAGGGGGGGTGACAACAATGAGCAGTTCTTC

V: TRBV7-4
size: -
D: -
J: TRBJ2-7
CDR3: CASSQEGRIYEQYF
DNA: TGTGCCAGCAGCCAAGAGGGACGGATCTACGAGCAGTACTTC

V: TRBV10-3
size: many
D: TRBD1
J: TRBJ1-2
CDR3: CAISELPGQGTNYGYTF
DNA: TGTGCCATCAGTGAGCTCCCGGGACAGGGAACGAACTATGGCTACACCTTC

V: TRBV2
size: -
D: -
J: TRBJ2-1
CDR3: CASTVFDEQFF
DNA: TGTGCCAGCACGGTATTCGATGAGCAGTTCTTC

V: TRBV9
size: many
D: -
J: TRBJ2-3
CDR3: CASSGAGTDTQYF
DNA: TGTGCCAGCAGCGGTGCGGGAACAGATACGCAGTATTTT

V: TRBV6-2/TRBV6-3
size: many
D: -
J: TRBJ2-6
CDR3: CASSQGGGAGANVLTF
DNA: TGTGCCAGCAGTCAGGGGGGAGGAGCTGGGGCCAACGTCCTGACTTTC

V: TRBV10-3
size: many
D: TRBD1
J: TRBJ2-1
CDR3: CAISPGTGGKNEQFF
DNA: TGTGCCATCAGTCCCGGGACAGGGGGAAAAAATGAGCAGTTCTTC

V: TRBV15
size: once
D: -
J: TRBJ2-1
CDR3: CATSRDINEQFF
DNA: TGTGCCACCAGCAGAGATATAAATGAGCAGTTCTTC

V: TRBV3-1
size: -
D: -
J: TRBJ1-4
CDR3: CASNRGGGNEKLFF
DNA: TGTGCCAGCAACCGAGGGGGGGGAAATGAAAAACTGTTTTTT

V: TRBV7-9
size: few
D: TRBD2
J: TRBJ2-7
CDR3: CASTGGGIYEQYF
DNA: TGTGCCAGCACCGGGGGGGGGATCTACGAGCAGTACTTC

V: TRBV11-2
size: -
D: -
J: TRBJ1-3
CDR3: CASSLDRAGNTIYF
DNA: TGTGCCAGCAGCTTAGACAGGGCTGGAAACACCATATATTTT

V: TRBV12-3/TRBV12-4
size: many
D: -
J: TRBJ1-1
CDR3: CASSLWGGNTEAFF
DNA: TGTGCCAGCAGTTTATGGGGGGGGAACACTGAAGCTTTCTTT

V: TRBV20-1
size: many
D: -
J: TRBJ2-3
CDR3: CSAREGSQDTQYF
DNA: TGCAGTGCTAGAGAAGGTAGTCAGGATACGCAGTATTTT

V: TRBV19
size: many
D: TRBD1
J: TRBJ2-7
CDR3: CASSSLGQGGSYEQYF
DNA: TGTGCCAGTAGCAGCCTAGGACAGGGGGGGTCCTACGAGCAGTACTTC

V: TRBV5-6
size: many
D: -
J: TRBJ1-1
CDR3: CASSHDRGGNTEAFF
DNA: TGTGCCAGCAGCCACGACCGGGGAGGGAACACTGAAGCTTTCTTT

V: TRBV24-1
size: -
D: TRBD2
J: TRBJ2-5
CDR3: CATSESGGAETQYF
DNA: TGTGCCACCAGTGAAAGCGGGGGGGCTGAGACCCAGTACTTC

V: TRBV5-5
size: many
D: TRBD1
J: TRBJ2-3
CDR3: CASSYGTGFTDTQYF
DNA: TGTGCCAGCAGCTACGGGACAGGGTTCACAGATACGCAGTATTTT

V: TRBV5-1
size: -
D: TRBD1
J: TRBJ1-1
CDR3: CASSVSTGDTEAFF
DNA: TGCGCCAGCAGCGTGTCTACAGGGGACACTGAAGCTTTCTTT

V: TRBV10-3
size: -
D: -
J: TRBJ1-2
CDR3: CAIRTNYGYTF
DNA: TGTGCCATCAGGACTAACTATGGCTACACCTTC

V: TRBV7-9
size: many
D: -
J: TRBJ1-4
CDR3: CASSLDGGRGEKLFF
DNA: TGTGCCAGCAGCTTAGACGGGGGGCGAGGCGAAAAACTGTTTTTT

V: TRBV2
size: -
D: TRBD1
J: TRBJ2-5
CDR3: CASSGRDREETQYF
DNA: TGTGCCAGCAGTGGGCGGGACAGGGAAGAGACCCAGTACTTC

V: TRBV12-3/TRBV12-4
size: many
D: -
J: TRBJ2-2
CDR3: CATEGRMGYTGELFF
DNA: TGTGCCACCGAGGGGCGTATGGGATACACCGGGGAGCTGTTTTTT

V: TRBV11-3
size: many
D: -
J: TRBJ1-1
CDR3: CASSLDSGSRNTEAFF
DNA: TGTGCCAGCAGCTTAGATAGTGGCAGCAGGAACACTGAAGCTTTCTTT

V: TRBV10-2
size: -
D: -
J: TRBJ1-3
CDR3: CASSERATTGNTIYF
DNA: TGCGCCAGCAGTGAGAGGGCGACTACTGGAAACACCATATATTTT

V: TRBV10-3
size: -
D: -
J: TRBJ1-1
CDR3: CAISAGEAEAFF
DNA: TGTGCCATCAGTGCAGGGGAGGCTGAAGCTTTCTTT

V: TRBV19
size: -
D: -
J: TRBJ1-6
CDR3: CASSIQDNSPLHF
DNA: TGTGCCAGTAGTATACAGGATAATTCACCCCTCCACTTT

V: TRBV4-3
size: few
D: -
J: TRBJ1-3
CDR3: CASSQDRARSGNTIYF
DNA: TGCGCCAGCAGCCAAGATCGGGCCCGCTCTGGAAACACCATATATTTT

V: TRBV29-1
size: -
D: -
J: TRBJ2-6
CDR3: CSVGDRLEGANVLTF
DNA: TGCAGCGTTGGCGACAGGCTTGAAGGGGCCAACGTCCTGACTTTC

V: TRBV6-1
size: -
D: -
J: TRBJ1-5
CDR3: CASLFRTDANQPQHF
DNA: TGTGCCAGCCTCTTTCGGACAGACGCTAATCAGCCCCAGCATTTT

V: TRBV13
size: -
D: TRBD1
J: TRBJ1-6
CDR3: CASSLVGDRGGSPLHF
DNA: TGTGCCAGCAGCTTAGTAGGGGACAGGGGAGGCTCACCCCTCCACTTT

V: TRBV29-1
size: many
D: -
J: TRBJ1-3
CDR3: CSAGQTSSGNTIYF
DNA: TGCAGCGCCGGACAGACGAGCTCTGGAAACACCATATATTTT

V: TRBV12-3/TRBV12-4
size: many
D: -
J: TRBJ1-5
CDR3: CASSLKGQGNQPQHF
DNA: TGTGCCAGCAGTTTAAAAGGCCAGGGCAATCAGCCCCAGCATTTT

V: TRBV6-2/TRBV6-3
size: many
D: -
J: TRBJ2-5
CDR3: CASSYSQETQYF
DNA: TGTGCCAGCAGTTACAGCCAAGAGACCCAGTACTTC

V: TRBV19
size: -
D: TRBD1
J: TRBJ1-1
CDR3: CASSPLRTGANKRNTEAFF
DNA: TGTGCCAGTAGTCCCCTCCGGACAGGAGCTAACAAAAGGAACACTGAAGCTTTCTTT

V: TRBV5-8
size: -
D: TRBD1
J: TRBJ2-2
CDR3: CASSSTGGSTGELFF
DNA: TGTGCCAGCAGCTCTACAGGGGGCAGCACCGGGGAGCTGTTTTTT

V: TRBV10-1
size: many
D: -
J: TRBJ2-1
CDR3: CASSESSREQFF
DNA: TGCGCCAGCAGTGAGTCGAGCCGTGAGCAGTTCTTC

V: TRBV29-1
size: -
D: TRBD2
J: TRBJ2-3
CDR3: CSVHLGGDTDTQYF
DNA: TGCAGCGTCCACCTGGGGGGGGACACAGATACGCAGTATTTT

V: TRBV7-3
size: many
D: -
J: TRBJ2-4
CDR3: CASSLNRQNIQYF
DNA: TGTGCCAGCAGCTTAAACAGACAAAACATTCAGTACTTC

V: TRBV19
size: many
D: -
J: TRBJ1-1
CDR3: CASSILTDTPEAFF
DNA: TGTGCCAGTAGTATTCTTACAGACACTCCTGAAGCTTTCTTT